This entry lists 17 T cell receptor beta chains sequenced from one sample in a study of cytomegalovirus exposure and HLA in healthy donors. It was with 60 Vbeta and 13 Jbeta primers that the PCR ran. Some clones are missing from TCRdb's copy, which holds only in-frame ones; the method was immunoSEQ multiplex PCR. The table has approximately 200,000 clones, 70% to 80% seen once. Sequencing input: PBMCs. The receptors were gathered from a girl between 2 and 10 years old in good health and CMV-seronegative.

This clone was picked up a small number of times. The CDR3 here is CASSQEGYRGGTEAFF. The CDR3, as DNA: TGCGCCAGCAGCCAAGAGGGGTACAGGGGAGGCACTGAAGCTTTCTTT. The chain couples TRBV4-1 to TRBJ1-1; 7 bases line up with TRBD1. Germline values: CDR1 MGHRA, CDR2 YSYEKL. V shed 0 bases, J shed 4 bases, and the junction held 8 bases outside the gene matches. This CDR3 has 16 residues.

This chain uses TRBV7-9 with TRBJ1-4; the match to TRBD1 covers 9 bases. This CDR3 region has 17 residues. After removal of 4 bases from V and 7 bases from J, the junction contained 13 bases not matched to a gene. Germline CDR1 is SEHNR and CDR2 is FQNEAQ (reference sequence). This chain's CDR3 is CASSYSTNGQGFEKLFF. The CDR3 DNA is TGTGCCAGCAGCTACTCCACGAACGGACAGGGGTTTGAAAAACTGTTTTTT.

CDR3: CASSAGQGPYNEQFF. As DNA, the CDR3 is TGTGCCAGCAGCGCCGGACAGGGACCCTACAATGAGCAGTTCTTC. The chain joins TRBV9 to TRBJ2-1; 8 bases align to TRBD1. Germline V gene data show CDR1 as SGDLS and CDR2 as YYNGEE. The CDR3 spans 15 residues. With 3 bases clipped from V and 2 bases from J, the junction kept 4 bases outside the gene matches.

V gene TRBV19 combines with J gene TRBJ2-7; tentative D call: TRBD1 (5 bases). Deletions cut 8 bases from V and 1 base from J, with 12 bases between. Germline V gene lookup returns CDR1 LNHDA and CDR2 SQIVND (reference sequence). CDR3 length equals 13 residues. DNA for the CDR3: TGTGCCAGTTCGACAGTGGCATCCTACGAGCAGTACTTC. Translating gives CASSTVASYEQYF.

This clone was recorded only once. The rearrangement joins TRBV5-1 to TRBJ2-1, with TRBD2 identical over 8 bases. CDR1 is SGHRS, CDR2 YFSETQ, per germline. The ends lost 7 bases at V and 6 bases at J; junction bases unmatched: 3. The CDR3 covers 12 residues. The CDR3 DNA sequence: TGCGCCAGCCGGACTAGCCTCAATGAGCAGTTCTTC. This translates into CASRTSLNEQFF.

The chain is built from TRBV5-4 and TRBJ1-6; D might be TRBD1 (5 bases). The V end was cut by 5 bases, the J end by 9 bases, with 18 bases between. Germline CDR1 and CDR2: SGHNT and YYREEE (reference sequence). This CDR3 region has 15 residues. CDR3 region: CASSSGTALISPLHF. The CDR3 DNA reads TGTGCCAGCAGTTCCGGGACTGCCTTAATTTCACCCCTCCACTTT. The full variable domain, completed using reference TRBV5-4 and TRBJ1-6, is ETGVTQSPTHLIKTRGQQVTLRCSSQSGHNTVSWYQQALGQGPQFIFQYYREEENGRGNFPPRFSGLQFPNYSSELNVNALELDDSALYLCASSSGTALISPLHFGNGTRLTVT.

Here the CDR3 reads CASSPRRGSQETQYF. The CDR3 region has the DNA TGTGCCAGCAGCCCCAGAAGGGGCTCTCAAGAGACCCAGTACTTC. V gene TRBV7-7 combines with J gene TRBJ2-5, with D tentatively TRBD1 (5 bases). From germline, CDR1 is SSHAT and CDR2 FNYEAQ (reference sequence). Trimming shortened V by 5 bases and J by 2 bases, and 15 bases separated the two germline ends. The CDR3 is 15 amino acids. The full variable domain, its missing parts supplied by reference TRBV7-7 and TRBJ2-5, is GAGVSQSPRYKVTKRGQDVTLRCDPISSHATLYWYQQALGQGPEFLTYFNYEAQPDKSGLPSDRFSAERPEGSISTLTIQRTEQRDSAMYRCASSPRRGSQETQYFGPGTRLLVL.

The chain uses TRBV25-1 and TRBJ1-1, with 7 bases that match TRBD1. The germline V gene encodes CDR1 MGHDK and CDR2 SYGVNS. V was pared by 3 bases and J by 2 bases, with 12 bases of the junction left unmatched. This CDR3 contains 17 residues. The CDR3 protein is CASSDLGAGQENTEAFF. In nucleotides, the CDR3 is TGTGCCAGCAGTGACTTAGGGGCAGGACAGGAAAACACTGAAGCTTTCTTT. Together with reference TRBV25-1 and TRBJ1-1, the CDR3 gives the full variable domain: EADIYQTPRYLVIGTGKKITLECSQTMGHDKMYWYQQDPGMELHLIHYSYGVNSTEKGDLSSESTVSRIRTEHFPLTLESARPSHTSQYLCASSDLGAGQENTEAFFGQGTRLTVV.

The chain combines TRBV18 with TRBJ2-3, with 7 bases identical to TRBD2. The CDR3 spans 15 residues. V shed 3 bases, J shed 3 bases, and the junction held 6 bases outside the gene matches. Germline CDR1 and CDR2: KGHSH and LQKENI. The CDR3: CASSPQRLATDTQYF. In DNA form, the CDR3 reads TGTGCCAGCTCACCTCAGAGACTAGCAACAGATACGCAGTATTTT.

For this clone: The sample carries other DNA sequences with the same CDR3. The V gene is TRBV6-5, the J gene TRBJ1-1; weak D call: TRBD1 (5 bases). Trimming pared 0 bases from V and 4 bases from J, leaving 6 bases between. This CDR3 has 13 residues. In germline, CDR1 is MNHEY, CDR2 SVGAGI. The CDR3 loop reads CASSYSGGTEAFF. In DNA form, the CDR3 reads TGTGCCAGCAGTTACTCGGGGGGCACTGAAGCTTTCTTT.

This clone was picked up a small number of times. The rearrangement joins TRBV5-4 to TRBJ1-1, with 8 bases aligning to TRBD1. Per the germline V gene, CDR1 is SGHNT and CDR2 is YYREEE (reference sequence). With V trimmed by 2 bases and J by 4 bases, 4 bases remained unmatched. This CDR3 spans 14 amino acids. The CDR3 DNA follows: TGTGCCAGCAGCTTAGGACAGGGTACCACTGAAGCTTTCTTT. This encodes CASSLGQGTTEAFF.

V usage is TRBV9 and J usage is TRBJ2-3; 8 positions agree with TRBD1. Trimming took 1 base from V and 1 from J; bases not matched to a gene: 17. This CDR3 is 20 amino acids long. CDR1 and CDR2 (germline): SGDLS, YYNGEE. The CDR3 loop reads CASSVSAYAGPGQGTDTQYF. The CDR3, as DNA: TGTGCCAGCAGCGTATCCGCCTACGCCGGCCCGGGACAGGGCACAGATACGCAGTATTTT.

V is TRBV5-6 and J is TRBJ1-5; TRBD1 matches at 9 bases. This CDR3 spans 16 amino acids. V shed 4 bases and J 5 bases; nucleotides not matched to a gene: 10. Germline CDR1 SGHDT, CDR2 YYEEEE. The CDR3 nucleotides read TGTGCCAGCAGCATCGGCTACGACAGGGGGGATCAGCCCCAGCATTTT. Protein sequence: CASSIGYDRGDQPQHF.

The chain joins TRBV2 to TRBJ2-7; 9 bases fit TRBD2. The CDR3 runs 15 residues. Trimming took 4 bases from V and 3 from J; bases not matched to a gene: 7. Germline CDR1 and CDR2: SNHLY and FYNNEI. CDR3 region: CASSGGSGSVYEQYF. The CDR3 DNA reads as TGTGCCAGCAGTGGCGGTAGCGGGAGTGTCTACGAGCAGTACTTC.

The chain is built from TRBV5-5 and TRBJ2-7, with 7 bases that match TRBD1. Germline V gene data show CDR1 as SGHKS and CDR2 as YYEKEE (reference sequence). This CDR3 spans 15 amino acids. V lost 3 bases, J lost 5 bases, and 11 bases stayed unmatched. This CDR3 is CASSSYRGVRDEQYF. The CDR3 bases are TGTGCCAGCAGCTCCTACAGGGGTGTCCGGGACGAGCAGTACTTC.

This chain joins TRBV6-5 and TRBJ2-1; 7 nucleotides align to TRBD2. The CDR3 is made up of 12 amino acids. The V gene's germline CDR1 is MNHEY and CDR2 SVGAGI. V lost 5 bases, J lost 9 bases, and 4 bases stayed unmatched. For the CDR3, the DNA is TGTGCCAGCAGTAGCGGGATGGGTGAGCAGTTCTTC. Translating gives CASSSGMGEQFF.

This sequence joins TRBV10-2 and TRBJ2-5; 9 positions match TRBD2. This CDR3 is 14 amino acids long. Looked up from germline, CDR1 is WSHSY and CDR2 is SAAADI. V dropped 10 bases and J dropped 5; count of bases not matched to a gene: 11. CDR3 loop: CATRWAGGAETQYF. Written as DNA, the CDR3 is TGCGCCACCCGTTGGGCGGGAGGGGCGGAGACCCAGTACTTC.